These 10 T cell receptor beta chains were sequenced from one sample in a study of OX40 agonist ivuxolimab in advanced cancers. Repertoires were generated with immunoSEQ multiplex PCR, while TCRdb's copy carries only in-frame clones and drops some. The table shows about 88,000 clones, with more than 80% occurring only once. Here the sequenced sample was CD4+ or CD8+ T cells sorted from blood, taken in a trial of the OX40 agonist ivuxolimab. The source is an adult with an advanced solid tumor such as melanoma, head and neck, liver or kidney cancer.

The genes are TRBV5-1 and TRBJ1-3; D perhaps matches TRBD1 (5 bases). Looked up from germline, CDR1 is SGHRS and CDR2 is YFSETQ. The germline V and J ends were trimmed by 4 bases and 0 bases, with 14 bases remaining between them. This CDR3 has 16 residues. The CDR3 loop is CASSPAPRGSGNTIYF. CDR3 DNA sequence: TGCGCCAGCAGCCCCGCTCCGAGGGGCTCTGGAAACACCATATATTTT.

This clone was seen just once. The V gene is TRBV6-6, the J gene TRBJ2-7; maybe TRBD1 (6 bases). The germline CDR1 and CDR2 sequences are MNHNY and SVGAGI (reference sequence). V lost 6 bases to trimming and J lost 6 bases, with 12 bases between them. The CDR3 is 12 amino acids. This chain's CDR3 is CASRETGIEQYF. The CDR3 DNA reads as TGTGCCAGCAGGGAAACAGGGATCGAGCAGTACTTC.

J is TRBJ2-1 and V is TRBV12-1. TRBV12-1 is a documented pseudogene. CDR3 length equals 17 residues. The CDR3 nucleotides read TGTGCCAGCAGCAGCAAAAGTGGGGGTCTCACCTACAATGAGCAGTTCTTC. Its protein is CASSSKSGGLTYNEQFF.

CDR3 sequence: CASSFSTGGSYYGYTF. CDR3 nucleotides: TGTGCCAGCAGTTTTTCGACAGGGGGCTCGTACTATGGCTACACCTTC. The rearrangement links TRBV6-5 to TRBJ1-2; 10 bases match TRBD1. The ends lost 4 bases at V and 3 bases at J; junction bases unmatched: 8. The CDR3 is 16 residues long. The germline gives CDR1 MNHEY, CDR2 SVGAGI.

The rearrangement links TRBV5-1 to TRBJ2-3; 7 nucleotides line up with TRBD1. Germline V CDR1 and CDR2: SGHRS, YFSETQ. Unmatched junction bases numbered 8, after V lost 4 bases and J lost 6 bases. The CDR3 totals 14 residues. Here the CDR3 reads CASSRQGVEDTQYF. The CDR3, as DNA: TGCGCCAGCAGCCGCCAGGGGGTAGAGGATACGCAGTATTTT.

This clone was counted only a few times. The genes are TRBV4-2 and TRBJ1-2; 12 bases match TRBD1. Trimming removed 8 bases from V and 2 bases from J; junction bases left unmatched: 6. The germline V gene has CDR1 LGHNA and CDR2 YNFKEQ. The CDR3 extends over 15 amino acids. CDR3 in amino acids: CASGGDRGRNYGYTF. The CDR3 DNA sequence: TGTGCCAGCGGGGGGGACAGGGGGCGAAACTATGGCTACACCTTC.

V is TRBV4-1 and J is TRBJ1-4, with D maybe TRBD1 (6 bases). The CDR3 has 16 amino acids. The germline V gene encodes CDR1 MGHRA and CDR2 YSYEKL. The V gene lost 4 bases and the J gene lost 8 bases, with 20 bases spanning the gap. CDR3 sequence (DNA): TGCGCCAGCAGCCCGGCCTCGTGGGGGGCTCAAGAAAAACTGTTTTTT. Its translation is CASSPASWGAQEKLFF.

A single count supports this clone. The CDR3 DNA follows: TGTGCCAGCAGCTCCGGACAGTCATACAATGAGCAGTTCTTC. Translation gives CASSSGQSYNEQFF. The chain is built from TRBV7-3 and TRBJ2-1; D is perhaps TRBD1 (6 bases). The V end was cut by 4 bases, the J end by 4 bases, with 11 bases between. CDR1 and CDR2 (germline): SGHTA, FQGTGA. The CDR3 runs 14 residues.

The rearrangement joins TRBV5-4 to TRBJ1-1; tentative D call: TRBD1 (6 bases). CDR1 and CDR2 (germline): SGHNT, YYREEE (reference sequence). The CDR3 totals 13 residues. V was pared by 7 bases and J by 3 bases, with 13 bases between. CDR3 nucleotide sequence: TGTGCCAGCTCCCGACAGGCGGACACTGAAGCTTTCTTT. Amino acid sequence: CASSRQADTEAFF.

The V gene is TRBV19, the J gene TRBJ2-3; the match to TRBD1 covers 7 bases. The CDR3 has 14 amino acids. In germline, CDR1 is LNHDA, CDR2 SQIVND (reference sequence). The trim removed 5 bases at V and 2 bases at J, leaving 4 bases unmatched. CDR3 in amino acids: CASSWTGPTDTQYF. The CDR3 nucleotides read TGTGCCAGTAGTTGGACAGGCCCCACAGATACGCAGTATTTT.